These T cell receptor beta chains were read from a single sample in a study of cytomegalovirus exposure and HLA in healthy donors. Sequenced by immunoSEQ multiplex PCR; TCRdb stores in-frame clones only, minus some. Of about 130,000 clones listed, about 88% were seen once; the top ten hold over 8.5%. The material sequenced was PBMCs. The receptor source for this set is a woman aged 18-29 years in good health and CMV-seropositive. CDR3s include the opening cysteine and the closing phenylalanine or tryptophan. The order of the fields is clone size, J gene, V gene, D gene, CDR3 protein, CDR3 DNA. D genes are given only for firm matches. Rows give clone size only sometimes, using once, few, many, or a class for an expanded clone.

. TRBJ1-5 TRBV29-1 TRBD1 CSVGDRRFYRSNQPQHF TGCAGCGTAGGGGACAGGCGTTTTTACCGTAGCAATCAGCCCCAGCATTTT
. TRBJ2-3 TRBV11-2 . CASSLGEDTQYF TGTGCCAGCAGCCTTGGAGAAGATACGCAGTATTTT
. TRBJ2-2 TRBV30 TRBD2 CAWKGLAGRTNTGELFF TGTGCCTGGAAGGGACTAGCGGGGCGTACGAACACCGGGGAGCTGTTTTTT
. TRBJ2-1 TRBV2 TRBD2 CASSLLAGASNEQFF TGTGCCAGCAGCCTCCTAGCGGGGGCCTCCAATGAGCAGTTCTTC
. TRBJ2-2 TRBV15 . CATSRDRGLAGELFF TGTGCCACCAGCAGAGATCGAGGGTTGGCCGGGGAGCTGTTTTTT
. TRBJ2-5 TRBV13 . CASSLRGKETQYF TGTGCCAGCAGCTTAAGGGGGAAGGAGACCCAGTACTTC
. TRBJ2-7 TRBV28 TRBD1 CASSLGQGAREQYF TGTGCCAGCAGTTTAGGACAGGGGGCGCGGGAGCAGTACTTC
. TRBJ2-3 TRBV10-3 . CATSTFDSTDTQYF TGTGCCACCTCGACGTTTGACTCCACAGATACGCAGTATTTT
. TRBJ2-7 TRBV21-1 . CASSKGSSGGERADPYEQYF TGTGCCAGCAGCAAAGGTTCGAGCGGGGGAGAGAGGGCCGATCCCTACGAGCAGTACTTC
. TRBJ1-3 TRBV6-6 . CASSDGQFSGNTIYF TGTGCCAGCAGCGACGGACAGTTCTCTGGAAACACCATATATTTT
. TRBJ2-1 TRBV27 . CASSLRGGSYNEQFF TGTGCCAGCAGTTTAAGGGGGGGCTCCTACAATGAGCAGTTCTTC
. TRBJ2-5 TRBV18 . CASSLGVPQETQYF TGTGCCAGCTCCCTGGGAGTTCCACAAGAGACCCAGTACTTC
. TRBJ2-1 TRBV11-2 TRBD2 CASRTPGLGVRENEQFF TGTGCCAGCAGAACTCCGGGACTAGGAGTGAGGGAAAATGAGCAGTTCTTC
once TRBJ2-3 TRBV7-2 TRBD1 CASSLQTGNTDTQYF TGTGCCAGCAGCTTGCAGACAGGGAACACAGATACGCAGTATTTT
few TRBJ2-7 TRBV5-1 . CASAVGSGYEQYF TGCGCCAGCGCCGTGGGATCGGGGTACGAGCAGTACTTC
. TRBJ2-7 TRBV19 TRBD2 CASSMERGGSHEQYF TGTGCCAGTAGTATGGAACGGGGGGGCTCTCACGAGCAGTACTTC
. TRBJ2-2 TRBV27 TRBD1 CASSLGQGEVGELFF TGTGCCAGCAGTTTAGGGCAGGGGGAAGTCGGGGAGCTGTTTTTT
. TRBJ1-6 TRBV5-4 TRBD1 CASSSGDRGNSPLHF TGTGCCAGCAGCTCAGGTGACAGGGGAAATTCACCCCTCCACTTT
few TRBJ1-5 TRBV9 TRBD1 CASSPDGQGNQPQHF TGTGCCAGCAGCCCCGACGGACAGGGCAATCAGCCCCAGCATTTT
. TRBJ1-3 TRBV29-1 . CSVVSDSSNTIYF TGCAGCGTCGTATCCGATTCTAGTAACACCATATATTTT
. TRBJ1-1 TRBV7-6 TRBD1 CASSLEHRGLWAEAFF TGTGCCAGCAGCTTAGAGCACAGGGGCCTATGGGCTGAAGCTTTCTTT
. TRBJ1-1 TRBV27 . CASVMGGEGTEAFF TGTGCCAGCGTCATGGGGGGGGAAGGGACTGAAGCTTTCTTT
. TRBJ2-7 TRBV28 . CASSLGGILNYEQYF TGTGCCAGCAGTTTGGGGGGAATCTTGAACTACGAGCAGTACTTC
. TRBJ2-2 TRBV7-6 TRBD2 CASSLALLAGGQNTGELFF TGTGCCAGCAGCTTAGCCCTACTAGCGGGGGGGCAGAACACCGGGGAGCTGTTTTTT
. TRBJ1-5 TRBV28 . CASSVQGNQPQHF TGTGCCAGCAGTGTACAGGGTAATCAGCCCCAGCATTTT
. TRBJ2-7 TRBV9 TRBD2 CASSPRGTSRHEQYF TGTGCCAGCAGCCCGCGGGGGACGTCACGCCACGAGCAGTACTTC
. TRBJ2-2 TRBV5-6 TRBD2 CATRAGGPGTGELFF TGTGCCACCCGGGCGGGGGGGCCGGGGACCGGGGAGCTGTTTTTT
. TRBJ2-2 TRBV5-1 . CASSLGPQQTNTGELFF TGCGCCAGCAGCTTGGGTCCGCAACAGACGAACACCGGGGAGCTGTTTTTT